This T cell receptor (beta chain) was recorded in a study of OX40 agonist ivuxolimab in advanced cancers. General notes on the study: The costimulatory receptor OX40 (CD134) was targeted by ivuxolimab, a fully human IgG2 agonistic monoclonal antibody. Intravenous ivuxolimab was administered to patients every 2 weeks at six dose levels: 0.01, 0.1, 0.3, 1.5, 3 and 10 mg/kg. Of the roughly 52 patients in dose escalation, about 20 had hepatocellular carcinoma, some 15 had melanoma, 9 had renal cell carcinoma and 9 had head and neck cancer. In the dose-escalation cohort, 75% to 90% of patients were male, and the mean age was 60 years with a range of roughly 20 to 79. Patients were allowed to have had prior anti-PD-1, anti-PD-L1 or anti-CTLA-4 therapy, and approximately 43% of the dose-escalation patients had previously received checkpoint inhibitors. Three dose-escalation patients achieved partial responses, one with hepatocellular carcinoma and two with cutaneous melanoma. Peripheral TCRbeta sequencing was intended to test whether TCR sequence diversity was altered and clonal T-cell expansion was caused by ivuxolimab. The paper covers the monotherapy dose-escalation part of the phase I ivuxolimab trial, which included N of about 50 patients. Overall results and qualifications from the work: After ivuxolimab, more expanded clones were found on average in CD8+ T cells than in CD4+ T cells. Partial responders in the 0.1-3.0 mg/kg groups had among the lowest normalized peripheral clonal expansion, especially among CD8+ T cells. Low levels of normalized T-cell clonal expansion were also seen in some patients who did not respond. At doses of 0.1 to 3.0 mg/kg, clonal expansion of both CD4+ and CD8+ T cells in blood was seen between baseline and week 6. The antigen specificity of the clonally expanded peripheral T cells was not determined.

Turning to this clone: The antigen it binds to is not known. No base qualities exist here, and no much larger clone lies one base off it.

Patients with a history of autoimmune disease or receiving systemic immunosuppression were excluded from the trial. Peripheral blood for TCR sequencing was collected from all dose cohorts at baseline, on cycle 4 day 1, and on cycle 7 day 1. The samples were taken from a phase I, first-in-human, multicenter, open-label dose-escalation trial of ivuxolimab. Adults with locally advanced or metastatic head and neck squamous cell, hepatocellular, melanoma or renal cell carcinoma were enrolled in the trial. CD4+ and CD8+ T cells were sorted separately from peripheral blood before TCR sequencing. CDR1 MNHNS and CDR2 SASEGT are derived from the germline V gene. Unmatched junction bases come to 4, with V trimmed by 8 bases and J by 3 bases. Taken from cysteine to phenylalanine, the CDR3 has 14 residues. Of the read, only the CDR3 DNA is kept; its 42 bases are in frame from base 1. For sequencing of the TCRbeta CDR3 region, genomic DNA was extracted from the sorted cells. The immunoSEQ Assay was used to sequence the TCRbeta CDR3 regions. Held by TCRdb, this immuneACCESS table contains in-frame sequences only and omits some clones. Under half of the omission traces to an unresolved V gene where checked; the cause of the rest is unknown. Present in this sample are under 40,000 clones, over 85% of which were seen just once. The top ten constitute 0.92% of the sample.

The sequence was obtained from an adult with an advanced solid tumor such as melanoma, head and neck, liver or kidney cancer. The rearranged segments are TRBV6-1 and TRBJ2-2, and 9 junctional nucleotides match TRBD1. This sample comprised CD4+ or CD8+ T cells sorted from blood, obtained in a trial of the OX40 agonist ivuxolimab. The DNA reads TGTGCCAGCCGCTGGACAGGGGACACCGGGGAGCTGTTTTTT. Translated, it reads CASRWTGDTGELFF.